This TCR beta chain was obtained from a study of tumor-infiltrating lymphocytes in oesophageal squamous cell carcinoma (TCRdb year 2016). The CDR3 runs 15 amino acids, cysteine and phenylalanine included. Only the CDR3 portion is preserved as DNA: 45 bases, with reading frame beginning at the first base. CDR1 and CDR2 are drawn from the germline V gene: KGHDR, SFDVKD. Relative to germline, V is missing 5 bases and J is missing 0 bases, with 1 base of the junction outside any gene match. Receptor amplification or capture employed PCR. The instrument given in TCRdb is Illumina HiSeq 2000. TCRdb reanalyzed the raw reads on its own, using fastp at Q25 for trimming and MiXCR for clone calling, and kept in-frame beta chains. Rows are combined by CDR3 protein, so each entry shows the most common genes and DNA. For this sample the table gives over 8,000 distinct CDR3 sequences, of which about 60% were detected only once. Around 27% of the sample goes to the ten largest clones.

As concerns this clonotype: It lacks a known antigen. Qualities for individual bases were not recorded, and no much larger clone is one base off.

The sample taken for sequencing was esophageal tumor tissue. Recombination joined TRBV24-1 with TRBJ2-3, with 10 middle bases fitting TRBD2. The source of this sequence is a female donor with esophageal squamous cell carcinoma. The encoded CDR3 is CATSATSGSTDTQYF. In nucleotide form, the sequence is TGTGCCACCAGTGCGACTAGCGGGAGCACAGATACGCAGTATTTT.